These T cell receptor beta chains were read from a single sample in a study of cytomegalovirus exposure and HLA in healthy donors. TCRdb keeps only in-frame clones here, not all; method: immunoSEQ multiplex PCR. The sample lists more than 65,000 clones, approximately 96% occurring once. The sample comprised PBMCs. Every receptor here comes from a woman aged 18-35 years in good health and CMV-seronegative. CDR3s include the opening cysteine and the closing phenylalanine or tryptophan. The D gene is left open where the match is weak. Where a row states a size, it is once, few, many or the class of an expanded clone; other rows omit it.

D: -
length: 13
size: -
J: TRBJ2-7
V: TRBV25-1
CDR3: CASAARQAGEQYF
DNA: TGTGCCAGTGCTGCAAGACAGGCCGGGGAGCAGTACTTC

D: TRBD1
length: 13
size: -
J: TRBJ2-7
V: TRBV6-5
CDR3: CATGTGGTYEQYF
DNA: TGTGCCACCGGGACAGGGGGCACCTACGAGCAGTACTTC

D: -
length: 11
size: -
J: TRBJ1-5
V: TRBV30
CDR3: CAWSSLGPQHF
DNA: TGTGCCTGGAGTTCTCTAGGGCCCCAGCATTTT

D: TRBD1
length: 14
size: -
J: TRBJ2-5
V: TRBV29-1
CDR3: CSVEKTGAPETQYF
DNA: TGCAGCGTTGAAAAGACAGGGGCCCCAGAGACCCAGTACTTC

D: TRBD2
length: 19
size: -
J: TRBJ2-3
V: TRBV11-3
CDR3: CASSSHSGGRGISTDTQYF
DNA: TGTGCCAGCAGCTCCCATTCGGGAGGGCGGGGAATTAGCACAGATACGCAGTATTTT

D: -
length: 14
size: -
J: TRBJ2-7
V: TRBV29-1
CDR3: CSVAGPGDSYEQYF
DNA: TGCAGCGTTGCTGGCCCGGGGGACTCCTACGAGCAGTACTTC

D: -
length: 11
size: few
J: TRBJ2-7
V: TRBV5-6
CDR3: CASSAEGEQYF
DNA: TGTGCCAGCAGCGCTGAGGGCGAGCAGTACTTC

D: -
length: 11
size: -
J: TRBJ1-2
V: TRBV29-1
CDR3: CSVLTGYGYTF
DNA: TGCAGCGTTCTTACAGGCTATGGCTACACCTTC

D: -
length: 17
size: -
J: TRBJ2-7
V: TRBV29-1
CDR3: CSVEDQDEDLHTYEQYF
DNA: TGCAGCGTTGAAGATCAAGACGAGGATCTGCATACCTACGAGCAGTACTTC

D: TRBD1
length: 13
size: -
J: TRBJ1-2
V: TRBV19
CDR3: CASRVTGAHGYTF
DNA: TGTGCCAGTAGAGTGACAGGGGCCCATGGCTACACCTTC

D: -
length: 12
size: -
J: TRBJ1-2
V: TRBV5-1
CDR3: CASSLEGGADTF
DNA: TGCGCCAGCAGCTTGGAAGGCGGGGCGGACACCTTC

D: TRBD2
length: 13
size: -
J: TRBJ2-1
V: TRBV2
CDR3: CASSSDSGRVSFF
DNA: TGTGCCAGCAGTAGCGACAGCGGGAGGGTCTCGTTCTTC

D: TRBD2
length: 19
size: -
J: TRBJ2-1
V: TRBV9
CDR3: CASSQRRGQWGLARNEQFF
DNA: TGTGCCAGCAGCCAGCGGCGGGGGCAGTGGGGACTAGCCAGAAATGAGCAGTTCTTC

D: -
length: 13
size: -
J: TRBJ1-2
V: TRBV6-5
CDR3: CATNPGASYGYTF
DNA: TGTGCCACCAATCCAGGGGCGAGCTATGGCTACACCTTC

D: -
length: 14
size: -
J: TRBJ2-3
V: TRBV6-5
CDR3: CASSYFLSTDTQYF
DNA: TGTGCCAGCAGTTATTTTCTCAGCACAGATACGCAGTATTTT

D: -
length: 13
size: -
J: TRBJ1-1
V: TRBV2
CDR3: CASSGQGNTEAFF
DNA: TGTGCCAGCTCCGGTCAGGGGAACACTGAAGCTTTCTTT

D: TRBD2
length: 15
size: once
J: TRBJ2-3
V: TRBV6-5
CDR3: CASSYLAGEGDTQYF
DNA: TGTGCCAGCAGTTATTTAGCGGGAGAAGGGGATACGCAGTATTTT

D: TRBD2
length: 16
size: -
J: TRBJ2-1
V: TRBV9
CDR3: CASSVTSGGRYNEQFF
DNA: TGTGCCAGCAGCGTTACTAGCGGAGGGCGGTACAATGAGCAGTTCTTC

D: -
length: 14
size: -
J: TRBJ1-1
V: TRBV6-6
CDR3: CASSYRGRETEAFF
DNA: TGTGCCAGCAGTTATCGGGGGCGGGAGACTGAAGCTTTCTTT

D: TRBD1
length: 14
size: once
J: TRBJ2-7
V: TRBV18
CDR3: CASSSGTGAYEQYF
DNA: TGTGCCAGCTCATCGGGGACAGGGGCCTACGAGCAGTACTTC

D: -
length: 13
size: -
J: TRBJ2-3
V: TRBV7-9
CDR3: CATPLPRPDTQYF
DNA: TGTGCCACCCCCCTTCCTAGGCCAGATACGCAGTATTTT

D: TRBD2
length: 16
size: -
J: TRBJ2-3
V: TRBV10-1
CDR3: CASSAGTSGATDTQYF
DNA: TGCGCCAGCAGTGCCGGGACTAGCGGAGCCACAGATACGCAGTATTTT

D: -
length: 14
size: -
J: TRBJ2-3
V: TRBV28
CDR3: CASSLGGFTDTQYF
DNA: TGTGCCAGCAGTTTGGGCGGGTTTACAGATACGCAGTATTTT

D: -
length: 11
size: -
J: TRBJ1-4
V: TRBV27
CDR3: CASGFNEKLFF
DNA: TGTGCCAGCGGCTTTAATGAAAAACTGTTTTTT

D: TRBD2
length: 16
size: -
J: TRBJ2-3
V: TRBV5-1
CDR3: CASSLGGGVRTDTQYF
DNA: TGCGCCAGCAGCTTGGGGGGGGGAGTAAGGACAGATACGCAGTATTTT

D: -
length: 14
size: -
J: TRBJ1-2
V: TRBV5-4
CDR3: CASSLSGTPYGYTF
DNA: TGTGCCAGCAGCTTATCAGGAACACCCTATGGCTACACCTTC

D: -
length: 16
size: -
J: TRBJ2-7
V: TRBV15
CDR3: CATSSPGDPMGGIQYF
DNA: TGTGCCACCAGCTCCCCGGGGGACCCGATGGGTGGTATTCAGTACTTC

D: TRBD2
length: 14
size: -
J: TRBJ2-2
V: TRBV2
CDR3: CASRGTSQTGELFF
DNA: TGTGCCAGCAGAGGGACTAGTCAGACCGGGGAGCTGTTTTTT

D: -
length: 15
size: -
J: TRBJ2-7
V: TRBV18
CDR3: CASSPRQVANSEQYF
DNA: TGTGCCAGCTCACCACGACAGGTAGCGAACAGCGAGCAGTACTTC

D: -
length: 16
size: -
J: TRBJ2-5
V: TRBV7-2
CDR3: CASSPRTALTEETQYF
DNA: TGTGCCAGCAGCCCTAGGACAGCTCTAACCGAAGAGACCCAGTACTTC

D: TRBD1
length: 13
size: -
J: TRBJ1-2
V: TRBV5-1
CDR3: CASSPDRGPGYTF
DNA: TGCGCCAGCAGCCCGGACAGGGGGCCTGGCTACACCTTC

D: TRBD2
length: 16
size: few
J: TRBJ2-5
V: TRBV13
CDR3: CASSPRTSGTQETQYF
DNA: TGTGCCAGCAGCCCAAGGACTAGCGGCACCCAAGAGACCCAGTACTTC

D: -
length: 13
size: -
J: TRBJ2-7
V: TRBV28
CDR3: CASSVSVDYEQYF
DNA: TGTGCCAGCAGTGTCAGCGTAGACTACGAGCAGTACTTC

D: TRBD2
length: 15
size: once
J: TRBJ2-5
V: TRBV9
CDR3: CASSETSGSRETQYF
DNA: TGTGCCAGCAGCGAGACTAGCGGGAGCCGAGAGACCCAGTACTTC

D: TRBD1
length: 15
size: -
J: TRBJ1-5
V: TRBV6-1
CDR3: CASSGITGGGQPQHF
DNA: TGTGCCAGCAGTGGCATTACAGGGGGAGGACAGCCCCAGCATTTT

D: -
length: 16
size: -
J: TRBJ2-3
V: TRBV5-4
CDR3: CASSPTSSAGTDTQYF
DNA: TGTGCCAGCAGCCCCACTAGCTCCGCGGGCACAGATACGCAGTATTTT

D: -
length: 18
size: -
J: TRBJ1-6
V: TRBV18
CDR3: CASSPNPETVNRDSPLHF
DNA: TGTGCCAGCTCACCAAACCCCGAGACAGTTAACCGAGATTCACCCCTCCACTTT

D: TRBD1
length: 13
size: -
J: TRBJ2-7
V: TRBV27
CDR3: CASGRGQGVEQYF
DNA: TGTGCCAGTGGAAGGGGACAGGGGGTCGAGCAGTACTTC

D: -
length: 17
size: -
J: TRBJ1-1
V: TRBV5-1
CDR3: CASSLTRQGLMNTEAFF
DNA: TGCGCCAGCAGCTTGACCAGGCAGGGCCTGATGAACACTGAAGCTTTCTTT

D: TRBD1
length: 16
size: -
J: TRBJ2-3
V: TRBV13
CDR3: CASSPPTGRGIDTQYF
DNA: TGTGCCAGCAGCCCCCCGACAGGGAGAGGCATCGATACGCAGTATTTT

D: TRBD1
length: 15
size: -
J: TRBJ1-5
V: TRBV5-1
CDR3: CASSLEGQGNQPQHF
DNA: TGCGCCAGCAGCTTGGAAGGACAGGGGAATCAGCCCCAGCATTTT

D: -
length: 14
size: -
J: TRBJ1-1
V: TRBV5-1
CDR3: CASSLIQGDTEAFF
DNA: TGCGCCAGCAGCTTAATACAGGGTGACACTGAAGCTTTCTTT

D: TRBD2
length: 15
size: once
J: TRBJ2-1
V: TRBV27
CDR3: CASIDGTKPYNEQFF
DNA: TGTGCCAGCATTGACGGGACTAAGCCCTACAATGAGCAGTTCTTC

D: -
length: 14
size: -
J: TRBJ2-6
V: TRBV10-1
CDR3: CASSSGSGANVLTF
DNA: TGCGCCAGCAGTTCGGGGTCGGGGGCCAACGTCCTGACTTTC

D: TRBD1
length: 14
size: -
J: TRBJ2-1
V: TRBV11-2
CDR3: CASSRQGVSNEQFF
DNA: TGTGCCAGCAGTCGACAGGGGGTAAGCAATGAGCAGTTCTTC

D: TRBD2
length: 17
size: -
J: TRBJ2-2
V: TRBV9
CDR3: CASSRSGSGPNTGELFF
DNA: TGTGCCAGCAGCCGTAGCGGGAGTGGACCGAACACCGGGGAGCTGTTTTTT

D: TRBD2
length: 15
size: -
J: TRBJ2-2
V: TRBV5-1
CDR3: CASSLPPAGPGELFF
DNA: TGCGCCAGCAGCTTGCCCCCAGCGGGGCCCGGGGAGCTGTTTTTT

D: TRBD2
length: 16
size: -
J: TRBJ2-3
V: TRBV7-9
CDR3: CASSPRKGAAGGTQYF
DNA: TGTGCCAGCAGCCCTCGAAAGGGAGCCGCGGGGGGGACGCAGTATTTT

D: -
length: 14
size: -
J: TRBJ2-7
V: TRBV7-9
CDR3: CASSLPSREYEQYF
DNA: TGTGCCAGCAGCTTACCTTCTAGGGAGTACGAGCAGTACTTC

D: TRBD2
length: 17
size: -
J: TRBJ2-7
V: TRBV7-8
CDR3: CASSLVGSGNSPYEQYF
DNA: TGTGCCAGCAGCTTAGTGGGTAGCGGGAATTCCCCCTACGAGCAGTACTTC

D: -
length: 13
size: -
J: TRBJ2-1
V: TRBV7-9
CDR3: CASSLGFGNEQFF
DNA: TGTGCCAGCAGCTTAGGTTTCGGTAACGAGCAGTTCTTC

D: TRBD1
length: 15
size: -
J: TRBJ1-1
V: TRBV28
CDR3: CASSSPGQGFTEAFF
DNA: TGTGCCAGCAGTTCCCCAGGACAGGGGTTCACTGAAGCTTTCTTT

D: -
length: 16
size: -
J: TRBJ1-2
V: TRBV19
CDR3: CASSIDFTGTNYGYTF
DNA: TGTGCCAGTAGTATAGATTTTACAGGGACTAACTATGGCTACACCTTC

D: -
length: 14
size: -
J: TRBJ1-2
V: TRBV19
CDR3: CASSIAGQVGGYTF
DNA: TGTGCCAGTAGTATAGCCGGCCAGGTGGGTGGCTACACCTTC

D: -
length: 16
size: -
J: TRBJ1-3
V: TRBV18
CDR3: CASSPDQLASGNTIYF
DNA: TGTGCCAGCTCACCAGACCAACTAGCTTCTGGAAACACCATATATTTT

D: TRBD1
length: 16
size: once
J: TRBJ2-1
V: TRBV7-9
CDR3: CASSLGWDRGYNEQFF
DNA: TGTGCCAGCAGCTTAGGGTGGGACAGAGGATACAATGAGCAGTTCTTC

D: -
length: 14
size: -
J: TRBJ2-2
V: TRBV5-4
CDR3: CASTRESNTGELFF
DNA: TGTGCCAGCACCCGGGAGTCAAACACCGGGGAGCTGTTTTTT

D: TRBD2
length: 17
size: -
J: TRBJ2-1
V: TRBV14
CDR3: CASSQTLPSGTYNEQFF
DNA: TGTGCCAGCAGCCAGACCCTCCCCAGCGGGACCTACAATGAGCAGTTCTTC

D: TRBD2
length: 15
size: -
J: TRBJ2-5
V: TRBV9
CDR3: CASSVAAGVEETQYF
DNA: TGTGCCAGCAGCGTAGCAGCGGGAGTTGAGGAGACCCAGTACTTC